This record covers a single T cell receptor beta chain. The antigen is unknown. CD4+ T cells that had been cultured provided DNA sequenced with the Oncomine TCR Beta short-read assay. Investigators isolated genomic DNA from cultured CD4+ T cells. Using its own MiXCR run on the PCR reads, TCRdb lists one record per CDR3 protein. Of under 20,000 distinct CDR3 sequences listed, 25% to 40% are singletons. This entry comes from a study of vaccination and CD4 T cells after COVID-19. Background on the study: Between diagnosis and the drawing of post-COVID samples lay a median around 100 days (range 35 to 161).

The germline V gene has CDR1 SGHNT and CDR2 YENEEA. The CDR3 has 15 residues. The germline V and J ends were trimmed by 1 base and 2 bases, with 11 bases remaining between them. Treatment denoted: approximately 11-day PBMC culture with coronavirus spike peptide pools or control peptides (ViraFEST assay). Overall study findings and caveats: Convalescent patients displayed spike mono-reactivity in 304 of 307 vaccine-specific clones. It was observed that, in convalescent patients, a median about 83% of reactive clones arose only post-vaccination.

J is TRBJ2-5 and V is TRBV11-3, with D possibly TRBD1 on 6 matching bases. Sequencing was carried out using cultured CD4+ T cells from blood. The sequence derives from a human donor with COVID-19. In DNA form, the CDR3 reads TGTGCCAGCAGCTTAGCGGCCAGGGGACAAGAGACCCAGTACTTC. Encoded protein: CASSLAARGQETQYF.